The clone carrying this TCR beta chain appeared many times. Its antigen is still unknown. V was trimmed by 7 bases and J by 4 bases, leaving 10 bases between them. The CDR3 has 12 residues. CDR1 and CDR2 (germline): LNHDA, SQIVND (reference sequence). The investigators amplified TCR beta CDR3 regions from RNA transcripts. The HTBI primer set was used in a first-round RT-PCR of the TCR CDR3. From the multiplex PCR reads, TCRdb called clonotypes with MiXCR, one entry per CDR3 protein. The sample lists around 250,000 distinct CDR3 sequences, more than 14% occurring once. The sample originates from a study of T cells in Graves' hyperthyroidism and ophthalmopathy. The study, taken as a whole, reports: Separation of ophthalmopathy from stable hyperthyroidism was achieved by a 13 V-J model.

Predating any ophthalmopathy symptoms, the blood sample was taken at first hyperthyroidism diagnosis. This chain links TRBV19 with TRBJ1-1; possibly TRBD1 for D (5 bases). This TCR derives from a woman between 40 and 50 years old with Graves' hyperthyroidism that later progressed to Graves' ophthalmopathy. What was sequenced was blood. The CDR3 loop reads CASKPQGTEAFF. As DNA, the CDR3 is TGTGCCAGTAAACCCCAGGGCACTGAAGCTTTCTTT.